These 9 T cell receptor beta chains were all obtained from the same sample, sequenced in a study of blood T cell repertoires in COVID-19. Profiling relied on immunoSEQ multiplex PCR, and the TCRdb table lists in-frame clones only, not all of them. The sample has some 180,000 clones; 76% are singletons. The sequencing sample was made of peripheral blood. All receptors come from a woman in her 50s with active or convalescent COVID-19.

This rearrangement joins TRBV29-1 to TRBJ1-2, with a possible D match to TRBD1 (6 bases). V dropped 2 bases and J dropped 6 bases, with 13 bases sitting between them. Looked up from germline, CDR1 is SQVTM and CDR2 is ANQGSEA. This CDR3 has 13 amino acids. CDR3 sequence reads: CSVERSRGHGYTF. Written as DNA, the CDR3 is TGCAGCGTTGAAAGGTCCAGGGGCCATGGCTACACCTTC. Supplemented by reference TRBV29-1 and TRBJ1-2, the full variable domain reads SAVISQKPSRDICQRGTSLTIQCQVDSQVTMMFWYRQQPGQSLTLIATANQGSEATYESGFVIDKFPISRPNLTFSTLTVSNMSPEDSSIYLCSVERSRGHGYTFGSGTRLTVV.

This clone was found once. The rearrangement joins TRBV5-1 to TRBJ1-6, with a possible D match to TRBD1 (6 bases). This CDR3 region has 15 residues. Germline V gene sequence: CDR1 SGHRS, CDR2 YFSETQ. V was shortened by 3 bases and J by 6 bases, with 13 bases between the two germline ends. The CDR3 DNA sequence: TGCGCCAGCAGCTCCGACAGGCCCGCTAATTCACCCCTCCACTTT. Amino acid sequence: CASSSDRPANSPLHF.

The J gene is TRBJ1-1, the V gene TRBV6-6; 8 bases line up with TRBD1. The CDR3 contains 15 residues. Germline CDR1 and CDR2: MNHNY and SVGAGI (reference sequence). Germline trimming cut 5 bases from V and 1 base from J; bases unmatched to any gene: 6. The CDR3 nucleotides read TGTGCCAGCAGTCATGCAGGACAGGGGAACACTGAAGCTTTCTTT. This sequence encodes CASSHAGQGNTEAFF.

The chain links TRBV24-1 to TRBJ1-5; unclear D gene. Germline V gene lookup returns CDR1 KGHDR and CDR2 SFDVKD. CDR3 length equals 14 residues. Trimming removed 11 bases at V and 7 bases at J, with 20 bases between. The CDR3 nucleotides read TGTGCCAACCATTTGACTACTTTTGAACAGCCCCAGCATTTT. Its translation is CANHLTTFEQPQHF.

This CDR3 is CASSLGLAGSYQETQYF. The CDR3 nucleotides are TGTGCCAGCAGCTTGGGACTAGCGGGATCGTACCAAGAGACCCAGTACTTC. The chain carries TRBV7-2 and TRBJ2-5; 13 nucleotides match TRBD2. The CDR3 extends over 17 amino acids. V was pared by 3 bases and J by 0 bases, with 4 bases of the junction left unmatched. CDR1 SGHTA and CDR2 FQGNSA come from the germline V gene. The full variable domain, completed using reference TRBV7-2 and TRBJ2-5, is GAGVSQSPSNKVTEKGKDVELRCDPISGHTALYWYRQSLGQGLEFLIYFQGNSAPDKSGLPSDRFSAERTGGSVSTLTIQRTQQEDSAVYLCASSLGLAGSYQETQYFGPGTRLLVL.

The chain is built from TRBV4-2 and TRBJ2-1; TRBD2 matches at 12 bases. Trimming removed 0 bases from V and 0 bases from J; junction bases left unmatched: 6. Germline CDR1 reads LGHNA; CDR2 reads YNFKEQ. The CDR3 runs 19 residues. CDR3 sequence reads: CASSQDSTSGGSSYNEQFF. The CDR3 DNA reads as TGTGCCAGCAGCCAAGATTCTACTAGCGGGGGGAGCTCCTACAATGAGCAGTTCTTC.

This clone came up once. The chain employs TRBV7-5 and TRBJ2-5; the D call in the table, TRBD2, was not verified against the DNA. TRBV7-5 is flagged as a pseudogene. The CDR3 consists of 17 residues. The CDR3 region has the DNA TGTGCCAGAAGCTTAAGTGGTAGCGGTAACCTCCAAGAGACCCAGTACTTC. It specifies CARSLSGSGNLQETQYF.

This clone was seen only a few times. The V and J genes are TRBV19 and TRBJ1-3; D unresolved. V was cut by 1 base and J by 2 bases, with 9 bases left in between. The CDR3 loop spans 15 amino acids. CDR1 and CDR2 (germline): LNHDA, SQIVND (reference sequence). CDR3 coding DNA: TGTGCCAGTAGTATAGTATCCGGAGCTGGAAACACCATATATTTT. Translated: CASSIVSGAGNTIYF.

The CDR3 DNA sequence: TGTGCCAGCAGCCGGACTAGCGGGGGGGCTGGGGCCAACGTCCTGACTTTC. Translating it yields CASSRTSGGAGANVLTF. V is TRBV7-9 and J is TRBJ2-6; 15 bases match TRBD2. The CDR3 spans 17 residues. J was trimmed by 2 bases and V by 5 bases; bases with no gene match: 1. CDR1 is SEHNR and CDR2 is FQNEAQ in the germline V gene (reference sequence).